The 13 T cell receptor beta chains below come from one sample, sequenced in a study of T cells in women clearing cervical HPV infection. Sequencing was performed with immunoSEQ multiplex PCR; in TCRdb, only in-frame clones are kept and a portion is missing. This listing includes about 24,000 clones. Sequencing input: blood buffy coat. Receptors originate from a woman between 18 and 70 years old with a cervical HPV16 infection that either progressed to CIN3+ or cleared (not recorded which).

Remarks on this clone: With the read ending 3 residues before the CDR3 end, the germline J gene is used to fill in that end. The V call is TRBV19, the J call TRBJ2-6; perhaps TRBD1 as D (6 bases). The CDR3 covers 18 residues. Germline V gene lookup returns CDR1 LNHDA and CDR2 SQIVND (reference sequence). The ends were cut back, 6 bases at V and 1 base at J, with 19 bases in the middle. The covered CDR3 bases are TGTGCCAGTAGCCCCCGGACAGTCTCCACTTCTGGGGCCAACGTC. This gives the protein CASSPRTVSTSGANV. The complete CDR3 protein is CASSPRTVSTSGANVLTF.

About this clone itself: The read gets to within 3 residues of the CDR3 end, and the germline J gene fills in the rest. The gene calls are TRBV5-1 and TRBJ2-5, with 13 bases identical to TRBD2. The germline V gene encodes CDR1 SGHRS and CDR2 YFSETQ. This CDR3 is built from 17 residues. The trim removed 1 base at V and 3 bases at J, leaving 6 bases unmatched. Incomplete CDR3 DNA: TGCGCCAGCAGCTTGTCATCCGGACTAGCGGGAGAAGAGACC. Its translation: CASSLSSGLAGEET. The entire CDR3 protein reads CASSLSSGLAGEETQYF.

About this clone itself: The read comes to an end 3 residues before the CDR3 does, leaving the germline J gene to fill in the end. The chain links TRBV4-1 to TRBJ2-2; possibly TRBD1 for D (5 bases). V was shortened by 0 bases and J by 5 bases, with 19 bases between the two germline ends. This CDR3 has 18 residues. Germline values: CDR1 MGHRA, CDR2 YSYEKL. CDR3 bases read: TGCGCCAGCAGCCAAGATCAGGTCGAGGCAGGGAAAACCGGGGAG. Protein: CASSQDQVEAGKTGE. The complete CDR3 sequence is CASSQDQVEAGKTGELFF.

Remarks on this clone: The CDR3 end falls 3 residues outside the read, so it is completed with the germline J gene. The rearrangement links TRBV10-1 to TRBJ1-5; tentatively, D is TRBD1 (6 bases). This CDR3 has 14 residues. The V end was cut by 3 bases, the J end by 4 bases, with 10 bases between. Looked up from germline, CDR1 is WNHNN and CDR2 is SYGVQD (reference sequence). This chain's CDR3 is CASSESGENQPQHF. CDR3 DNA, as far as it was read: TGCGCCAGCAGTGAATCAGGGGAAAATCAGCCC.

The covered CDR3 bases are TGTGCCAGCTCATGGACAGGGGCAAGGGACGGAACGAGTGAA. This codes for CASSWTGARDGTSE. The full CDR3 reads CASSWTGARDGTSEAFF. The gene calls are TRBV18 and TRBJ1-1; 9 nucleotides align to TRBD1. The missing CDR3 end, 3 residues past where the read stops, is filled in from the germline J gene. The CDR3 is 17 amino acids. The germline V gene encodes CDR1 KGHSH and CDR2 LQKENI. The J segment lost 7 bases and the V segment lost 5 bases, leaving 17 bases of the junction unmatched.

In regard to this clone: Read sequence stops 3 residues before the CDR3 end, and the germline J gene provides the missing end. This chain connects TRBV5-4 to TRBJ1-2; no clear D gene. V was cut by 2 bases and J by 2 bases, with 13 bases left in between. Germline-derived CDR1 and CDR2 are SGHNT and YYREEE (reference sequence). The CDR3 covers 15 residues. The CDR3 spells CASSFPTVGNYGYTF. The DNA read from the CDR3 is TGTGCCAGCAGCTTCCCCACGGTAGGGAACTATGGC.

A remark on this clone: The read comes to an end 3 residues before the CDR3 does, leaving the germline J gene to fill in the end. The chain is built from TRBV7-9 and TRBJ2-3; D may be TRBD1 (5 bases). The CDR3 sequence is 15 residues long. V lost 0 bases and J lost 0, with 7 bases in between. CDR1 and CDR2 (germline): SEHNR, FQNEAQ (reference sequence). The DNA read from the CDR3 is TGTGCCAGCAGCTTAGCAGGGGCGAGCACAGATACG. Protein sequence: CASSLAGASTDT. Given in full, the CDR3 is CASSLAGASTDTQYF.

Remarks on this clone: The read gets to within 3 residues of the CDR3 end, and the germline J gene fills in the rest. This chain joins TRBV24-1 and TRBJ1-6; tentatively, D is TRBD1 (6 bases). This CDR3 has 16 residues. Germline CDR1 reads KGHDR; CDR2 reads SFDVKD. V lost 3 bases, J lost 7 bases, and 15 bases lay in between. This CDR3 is CATSDKQDRKNSPLHF. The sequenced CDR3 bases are TGTGCCACCAGTGATAAGCAGGACAGAAAAAATTCACCC.

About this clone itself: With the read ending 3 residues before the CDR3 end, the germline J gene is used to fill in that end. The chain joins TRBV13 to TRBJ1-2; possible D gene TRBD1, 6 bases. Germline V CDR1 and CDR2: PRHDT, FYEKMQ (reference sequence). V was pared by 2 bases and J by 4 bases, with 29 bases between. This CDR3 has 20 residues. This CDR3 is CASSLYGQTARATPFYGYTF. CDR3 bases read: TGTGCCAGCAGCTTATACGGACAGACCGCCCGGGCGACACCCTTCTATGGC.

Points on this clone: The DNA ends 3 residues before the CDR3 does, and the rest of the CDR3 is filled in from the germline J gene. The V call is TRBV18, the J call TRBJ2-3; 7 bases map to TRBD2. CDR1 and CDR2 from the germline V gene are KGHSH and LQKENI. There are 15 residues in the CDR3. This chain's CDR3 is CASSPSPAGKSPQYF. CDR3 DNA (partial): TGTGCCAGCTCACCATCCCCAGCGGGGAAATCGCCG.

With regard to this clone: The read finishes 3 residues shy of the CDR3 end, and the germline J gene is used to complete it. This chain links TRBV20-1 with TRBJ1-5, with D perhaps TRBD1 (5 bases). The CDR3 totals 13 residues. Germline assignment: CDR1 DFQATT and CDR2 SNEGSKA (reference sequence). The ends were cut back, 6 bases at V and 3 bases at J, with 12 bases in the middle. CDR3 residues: CSAHRTINQPQHF. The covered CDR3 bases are TGCAGTGCCCACAGGACAATCAATCAGCCC.

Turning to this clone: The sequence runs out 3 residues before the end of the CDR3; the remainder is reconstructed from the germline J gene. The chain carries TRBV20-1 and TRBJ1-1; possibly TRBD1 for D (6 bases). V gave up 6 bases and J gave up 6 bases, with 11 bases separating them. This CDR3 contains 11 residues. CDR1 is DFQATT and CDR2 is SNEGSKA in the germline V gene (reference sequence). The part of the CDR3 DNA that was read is TGCAGTGCCATCGGGACATCTGAA. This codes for CSAIGTSE. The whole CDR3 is CSAIGTSEAFF.

The part of the CDR3 DNA that was read is TGTGCCACCAGTGATCCCCGTGGGCTGACAGGGTCTGAAAAA. This sequence encodes CATSDPRGLTGSEK. The whole CDR3 region reads CATSDPRGLTGSEKLFF. The rearrangement links TRBV24-1 to TRBJ1-4, with 7 nucleotides matching TRBD1. The sequenced fragment ends 3 residues before the CDR3 boundary, so the rest is inferred from the germline J gene. Germline V lookup: CDR1 KGHDR, CDR2 SFDVKD. The V and J ends lost 3 bases and 7 bases, in that order; junction bases with no gene match: 13. This CDR3 region has 17 residues.